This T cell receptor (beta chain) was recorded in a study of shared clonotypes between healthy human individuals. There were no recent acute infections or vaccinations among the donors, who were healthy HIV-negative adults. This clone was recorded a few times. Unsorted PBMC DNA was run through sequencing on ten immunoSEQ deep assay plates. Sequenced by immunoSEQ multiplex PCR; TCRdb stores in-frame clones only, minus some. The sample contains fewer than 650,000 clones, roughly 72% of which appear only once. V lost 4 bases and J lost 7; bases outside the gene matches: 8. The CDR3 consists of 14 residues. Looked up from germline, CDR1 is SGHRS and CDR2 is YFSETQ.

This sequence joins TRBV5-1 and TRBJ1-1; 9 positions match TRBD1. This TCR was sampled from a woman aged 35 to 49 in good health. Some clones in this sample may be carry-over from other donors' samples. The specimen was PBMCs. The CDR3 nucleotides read TGCGCCAGCAGCACGGGACAGGGAACGGGTGAAGCTTTCTTT. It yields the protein CASSTGQGTGEAFF.